A single sample is the source of the 13 T cell receptor beta chains below, sequenced in a study of OX40 agonist ivuxolimab in advanced cancers. The table came from immunoSEQ multiplex PCR; TCRdb's copy has only in-frame clones and leaves some out. The sample contains some 48,000 clones, about 90% of which appear only once. Specimen: CD4+ or CD8+ T cells sorted from blood, collected in a trial of the OX40 agonist ivuxolimab. These receptors all stem from an adult with an advanced solid tumor such as melanoma, head and neck, liver or kidney cancer.

The rearrangement uses TRBV27 and TRBJ2-3; a weak D match, TRBD1 (5 bases). V was shortened by 3 bases and J by 1 base, with 14 bases between the two germline ends. Germline lookup yields CDR1 MNHEY and CDR2 SMNVEV (reference sequence). This CDR3 spans 16 amino acids. The CDR3 protein is CASSLGPASGTDTQYF. For the CDR3, the DNA is TGTGCCAGCAGTTTGGGGCCAGCTTCCGGCACAGATACGCAGTATTTT.

V usage is TRBV4-1 and J usage is TRBJ1-5; D not certain. V was shortened by 0 bases and J by 2 bases, with 23 bases between the two germline ends. The CDR3 has 20 residues. Per germline, CDR1 MGHRA and CDR2 YSYEKL. CDR3 in DNA: TGCGCCAGCAGCCAAGAACCAGGCTTTAGGGAATCGGTGCGCAATCAGCCCCAGCATTTT. Its translation: CASSQEPGFRESVRNQPQHF.

The rearrangement joins TRBV7-9 to TRBJ2-4, with 7 bases lining up with TRBD1. Germline-derived CDR1 and CDR2 are SEHNR and FQNEAQ (reference sequence). V shed 5 bases and J 1 base; nucleotides not matched to a gene: 8. This CDR3 contains 16 residues. The CDR3 nucleotides read TGTGCCAGCAGCACACTGACAGGGCTCGCCAAAAACATTCAGTACTTC. This translates into CASSTLTGLAKNIQYF.

This clone was detected once. V is TRBV7-6 and J is TRBJ1-1; 8 bases match TRBD1. From germline, CDR1 is SGHVS and CDR2 FNYEAQ. The V gene end was trimmed by 5 bases and the J gene end by 3 bases; junction bases not matched to a gene: 8. The CDR3 covers 15 residues. The CDR3 loop is CASSIPSTGDTEAFF. DNA of the CDR3: TGTGCCAGCAGCATCCCGTCGACAGGGGACACTGAAGCTTTCTTT. Full variable domain (missing parts from reference TRBV7-6 and TRBJ1-1): GAGVSQSPRYKVTKRGQDVALRCDPISGHVSLYWYRQALGQGPEFLTYFNYEAQQDKSGLPNDRFSAERPEGSISTLTIQRTEQRDSAMYRCASSIPSTGDTEAFFGQGTRLTVV.

This chain connects TRBV11-2 to TRBJ1-5; D uncertain. CDR3 length: 15 residues. V was pared by 1 base and J by 0 bases, with 7 bases between. The germline V gene encodes CDR1 SGHAT and CDR2 FQNNGV. The CDR3 is CASSLGGYSNQPQHF. CDR3 coding DNA: TGTGCCAGCAGCTTAGGGGGTTATAGCAATCAGCCCCAGCATTTT.

The J gene is TRBJ2-1, the V gene TRBV15; TRBD1 matches 9 bases. Trimming removed 5 bases from V and 8 bases from J; junction bases left unmatched: 13. Germline CDR1 reads LNHNV; CDR2 reads YYDKDF (reference sequence). This CDR3 is built from 16 residues. The CDR3 loop reads CATSSDWDRDRDEQFF. CDR3 bases: TGTGCCACCAGCTCCGACTGGGACAGGGATAGGGATGAGCAGTTCTTC.

The chain is built from TRBV11-1 and TRBJ1-1, with 8 bases matching TRBD1. The germline gives CDR1 SGHAT, CDR2 FQDESV (reference sequence). V shed 2 bases and J 3 bases; nucleotides not matched to a gene: 11. The CDR3 loop spans 17 amino acids. CDR3 nucleotides: TGTGCCAGCAGCTTAAGGGCAGGGGGCGATTCTGACACTGAAGCTTTCTTT. Its protein product is CASSLRAGGDSDTEAFF.

The chain combines TRBV4-2 with TRBJ2-5, with 8 nucleotides matching TRBD2. This CDR3 contains 13 residues. The germline V gene has CDR1 LGHNA and CDR2 YNFKEQ. V gave up 1 base and J gave up 7 bases; unmatched junction bases: 2. CDR3 nucleotide sequence: TGTGCCAGCAGCCAAGTTCTAGCGGGGACCCAGTACTTC. Protein product: CASSQVLAGTQYF.

The V call is TRBV19, the J call TRBJ1-6; D is possibly TRBD1 (5 bases). CDR3 size: 13 residues. Trimming left V 3 bases short and J 10 bases short, with 10 bases between. Germline lookup yields CDR1 LNHDA and CDR2 SQIVND (reference sequence). The CDR3 DNA is TGTGCCAGTAGTATGGGGGGATCCTCACCCCTCCACTTT. This encodes CASSMGGSSPLHF.

V and J are TRBV29-1 and TRBJ2-6; D is unresolved. The CDR3 extends over 12 amino acids. Trimming removed 2 bases from V and 2 bases from J, with 1 base in between. Germline assignment: CDR1 SQVTM and CDR2 ANQGSEA. CDR3 sequence (DNA): TGCAGCGTTGAAACTGGGGCCAACGTCCTGACTTTC. Amino acids: CSVETGANVLTF.

The chain employs TRBV4-1 and TRBJ2-1, with TRBD2 as a possible D gene (6 bases). The CDR3 runs to 15 residues. V lost 6 bases and J 0 bases, leaving 12 bases between the germline ends. Germline CDR1 MGHRA, CDR2 YSYEKL. CDR3 in amino acids: CASSPSESSYNEQFF. CDR3 in DNA: TGCGCCAGCAGTCCTAGCGAGAGCTCCTACAATGAGCAGTTCTTC.

The genes are TRBV5-1 and TRBJ2-3; possibly TRBD1 for D (7 bases). Between the trimmed V and J ends, which lost 4 bases and 1 base, there was a span of 16 bases. CDR1 and CDR2 (germline): SGHRS, YFSETQ. The CDR3 extends over 16 amino acids. The CDR3 coding sequence is TGCGCCAGCAGCCCCAGGGGGGCCAAAGGCACAGATACGCAGTATTTT. Amino acids: CASSPRGAKGTDTQYF.

The V call is TRBV4-1, the J call TRBJ1-3; no reliable D call. CDR1 MGHRA and CDR2 YSYEKL come from the germline V gene. V shed 0 bases and J shed 0 bases, with 9 bases lying between them. The CDR3 runs 16 residues. Here the CDR3 DNA reads TGCGCCAGCAGCCAAGAGGTCGCCAACTCTGGAAACACCATATATTTT. Encoded protein: CASSQEVANSGNTIYF.